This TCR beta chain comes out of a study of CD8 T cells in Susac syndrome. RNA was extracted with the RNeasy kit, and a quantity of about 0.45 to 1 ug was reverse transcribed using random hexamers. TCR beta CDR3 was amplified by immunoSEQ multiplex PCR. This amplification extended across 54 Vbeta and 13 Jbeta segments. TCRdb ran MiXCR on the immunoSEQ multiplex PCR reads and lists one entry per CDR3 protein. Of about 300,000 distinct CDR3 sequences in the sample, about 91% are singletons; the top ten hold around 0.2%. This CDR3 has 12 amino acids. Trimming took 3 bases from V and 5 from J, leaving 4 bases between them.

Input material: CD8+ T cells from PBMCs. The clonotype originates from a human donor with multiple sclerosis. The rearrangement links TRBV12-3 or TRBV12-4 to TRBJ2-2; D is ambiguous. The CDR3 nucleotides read TGTGCCAGCAGTTTTCTTACCGGGGAGCTGTTTTTT. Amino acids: CASSFLTGELFF.